This T cell receptor (beta chain) was sequenced in a study of persistence of HIV-infected CD4 T cells. CDR3 length: 16 residues. J lost 2 bases, V lost 3 bases, and 10 bases had no gene match. CDR1 is SGHNT, CDR2 YYREEE, per germline (reference sequence). Cells were stimulated nonspecifically with anti-CD3/anti-CD28 magnetic beads. CD4+ T cells upregulating both CD40 ligand and CD69 were sorted as responding cells. Donors were HIV-1-infected adults who began suppressive ART during chronic infection. Comment on this clone: What it recognizes is unknown.

The libraries were made with immunoSEQ version 4 in survey mode. Here immunoSEQ multiplex PCR was the method, and the copy in TCRdb shows in-frame clones only, minus some. The repertoire consists of about 45,000 clones, with around 89% occurring once and the leading ten covering 0.4% to 0.5%. The specimen comprised CD4+ T cells sorted from PBMCs after 18-hour stimulation, sampled from a patient who received antiretroviral therapy. The sequence came from an adult woman with HIV who was CMV-seropositive. The chain couples TRBV5-4 to TRBJ1-2; the match to TRBD1 covers 7 bases. Here the CDR3 reads CASSWGDSNLNYGYTF. The CDR3 DNA sequence: TGTGCCAGCAGCTGGGGGGACAGTAATCTAAACTATGGCTACACCTTC.